These 9 T cell receptor beta chains came from one sample sequenced in a study of T cells in Graves' hyperthyroidism and ophthalmopathy. There were TCR beta CDR3 regions amplified from RNA transcripts. In the first-round RT-PCR of the TCR CDR3, the HTBI primer set was used. From the multiplex PCR reads, TCRdb called clonotypes with MiXCR, one entry per CDR3 protein. The sample contains 700,000 to 950,000 distinct CDR3 sequences, about a third of which appear only once. Sequences were obtained from blood. The receptors stem from a woman aged 40 to 49 with Graves' hyperthyroidism.

The V call is TRBV25-1, the J call TRBJ1-3, with TRBD1 as a possible D gene (6 bases). V lost 5 bases and J lost 4, with 12 bases in between. This CDR3 spans 14 amino acids. From germline, CDR1 is MGHDK and CDR2 SYGVNS. The CDR3 DNA follows: TGTGCCAGCAGTTTAAGAGGGGGAGGAAACACCATATATTTT. This encodes CASSLRGGGNTIYF.

Of note for this clonotype: The CDR3 does not end in the conserved phenylalanine or tryptophan, so this is likely a read error. This chain links TRBV29-1 with TRBJ2-5, with D tentatively TRBD2 (6 bases). The CDR3 loop spans 13 amino acids. Germline lookup yields CDR1 SQVTM and CDR2 ANQGSEA. The ends were cut back, 7 bases at V and 2 bases at J, with 14 bases in the middle. CDR3 amino acids: CSDYSGPQETQYL. CDR3 in DNA: TGCAGCGACTATAGCGGACCACAAGAGACCCAGTACCTC.

This clonotype has just a few counts. The CDR3 region is CASSQDLGGSQPQHF. The CDR3, as DNA: TGTGCCAGCAGCCAAGATCTGGGAGGGTCTCAGCCCCAGCATTTT. This chain uses TRBV7-9 with TRBJ1-5; no clear D gene. Germline CDR1 SEHNR, CDR2 FQNEAQ (reference sequence). V gave up 5 bases and J gave up 6 bases, with 17 bases separating them. The CDR3 loop spans 15 amino acids.

This chain uses TRBV12-3 or TRBV12-4 with TRBJ1-1; possibly TRBD1 for D (6 bases). The V end lost 6 bases, the J end lost 1 base, and 15 bases lay between the germline ends. The CDR3 consists of 15 residues. The chain's CDR3 is CASSQALTGNTEAFF. Written as DNA, the CDR3 is TGTGCCAGCAGCCAAGCTCTGACAGGGAACACTGAAGCTTTCTTT.

This clonotype has just a few counts. The V and J genes are TRBV20-1 and TRBJ2-7; perhaps TRBD1 as D (5 bases). V gave up 0 bases and J gave up 3 bases, with 15 bases separating them. Germline lookup yields CDR1 DFQATT and CDR2 SNEGSKA (reference sequence). The CDR3 spans 15 residues. The CDR3 is CSARDLQAPHYEQYF. The CDR3 DNA reads as TGCAGTGCTAGAGATTTACAGGCTCCCCACTACGAGCAGTACTTC.

The V and J genes are TRBV25-1 and TRBJ2-7; possible D gene TRBD1, 6 bases. The CDR3 is 13 residues long. Deletions cut 8 bases from V and 0 bases from J, with 11 bases between. Germline V gene data show CDR1 as MGHDK and CDR2 as SYGVNS. CDR3 bases: TGTGCCAGCCAGAGGACAGCCTCCTACGAGCAGTACTTC. It yields the protein CASQRTASYEQYF.

The V call is TRBV20-1, the J call TRBJ1-4, with D maybe TRBD1 (6 bases). This CDR3 comprises 13 residues. V gave up 5 bases and J gave up 8 bases, with 15 bases separating them. CDR1 DFQATT and CDR2 SNEGSKA come from the germline V gene (reference sequence). CDR3 nucleotides: TGCAGTGCTCAGGGGTGGCATCAAGAAAAACTGTTTTTT. Protein: CSAQGWHQEKLFF.

V and J are TRBV24-1 and TRBJ2-6; 12 bases line up with TRBD1. V lost 10 bases, J lost 4 bases, and 10 bases stayed unmatched. The germline CDR1 and CDR2 sequences are KGHDR and SFDVKD. The length of the CDR3 is 17 residues. CDR3 sequence (DNA): TGTGCCACTGGGACAGGGGGCGGCGTTGGGGGGGCCAACGTCCTGACTTTC. Residues: CATGTGGGVGGANVLTF.

This rearrangement joins TRBV7-9 to TRBJ2-5; D is perhaps TRBD2 (6 bases). Trimming left V 8 bases short and J 1 base short, with 14 bases between. The CDR3 has 14 amino acids. Germline assignment: CDR1 SEHNR and CDR2 FQNEAQ (reference sequence). The CDR3 DNA reads TGTGCCAGCTCACCATCGGAGGGCCAAGAGACCCAGTACTTC. This sequence encodes CASSPSEGQETQYF.